This is a list of T cell receptor beta chains from one sample in a study of neurological immune-mediated disorders. Each CDR3 protein is one row after TCRdb ran MiXCR on the 5' RACE reads. This table has about 41,000 distinct CDR3 sequences, roughly an eighth appearing once. Sequencing was performed on PBMCs. The receptors derive from a female donor in good health. Each CDR3 is given without its conserved first and last residue. Fields, in order: CDR3 protein, CDR3 length, J gene, V gene.

CDR3: ASSQDQGTRGETQY
length: 14
J: TRBJ2-5
V: TRBV14

CDR3: SVVGGGSSYEQY
length: 12
J: TRBJ2-7
V: TRBV29-1

CDR3: SARGTGNTIY
length: 10
J: TRBJ1-3
V: TRBV29-1

CDR3: SVITRNRANVLT
length: 12
J: TRBJ2-6
V: TRBV29-1

CDR3: ASSVEGSSTPDTQY
length: 14
J: TRBJ2-3
V: TRBV9

CDR3: SAVPAGATSSYEQY
length: 14
J: TRBJ2-7
V: TRBV20-1

CDR3: SVEDRLPLGYEQF
length: 13
J: TRBJ2-1
V: TRBV29-1

CDR3: ATSRSGQGGREQF
length: 13
J: TRBJ2-1
V: TRBV15

CDR3: SASFGTSGRAETQY
length: 14
J: TRBJ2-5
V: TRBV20-1

CDR3: ASSLAPPSGNQPQH
length: 14
J: TRBJ1-5
V: TRBV5-5

CDR3: ASSRVAGGGNEQF
length: 13
J: TRBJ2-1
V: TRBV5-1

CDR3: ASSLATPAGHTRGYT
length: 15
J: TRBJ1-2
V: TRBV5-6

CDR3: ASSPRTGDYEQY
length: 12
J: TRBJ2-7
V: TRBV21-1

CDR3: ASSLRPQGNTEAF
length: 13
J: TRBJ1-1
V: TRBV7-2

CDR3: ASSLGTGGNTEAF
length: 13
J: TRBJ1-1
V: TRBV5-1

CDR3: ASSVGGGFSYNEQF
length: 14
J: TRBJ2-1
V: TRBV9

CDR3: ASSDYKTGYYQPQY
length: 14
J: NA
V: TRBV27

CDR3: SAYQSYGYT
length: 9
J: TRBJ1-2
V: TRBV20-1

CDR3: ASQGQGKTGELF
length: 12
J: TRBJ2-2
V: TRBV11-2

CDR3: AIYDGYSNQPQH
length: 12
J: TRBJ1-5
V: TRBV10-3

CDR3: ASSLFARSDTEAF
length: 13
J: TRBJ1-1
V: TRBV27

CDR3: ASREGELSTEAF
length: 12
J: TRBJ1-1
V: TRBV12-3/TRBV12-4

CDR3: ASRPGQGGVYEQY
length: 13
J: TRBJ2-7
V: TRBV6-6

CDR3: SARDLGIAF
length: 9
J: TRBJ1-1
V: TRBV20-1

CDR3: ASSSDRTQETQY
length: 12
J: TRBJ2-5
V: TRBV6-5

CDR3: ASSSGGAETHY
length: 11
J: TRBJ2-5
V: TRBV5-1

CDR3: ASSLGGWGSGNTIY
length: 14
J: TRBJ1-3
V: TRBV7-8

CDR3: SVEGSSEKLF
length: 10
J: TRBJ1-4
V: TRBV29-1

CDR3: ASSLVASGNQEKF
length: 13
J: TRBJ2-1
V: TRBV5-1

CDR3: ASSQRGASGRSSSYNEQF
length: 18
J: TRBJ2-1
V: TRBV4-1

CDR3: ASSAVGPGTQY
length: 11
J: TRBJ2-5
V: TRBV2

CDR3: ASSQGSPGEGYT
length: 12
J: TRBJ1-2
V: TRBV3-1

CDR3: ASSYRPGQGADSPLH
length: 15
J: TRBJ1-6
V: TRBV27

CDR3: ASRGPDSNQPQH
length: 12
J: TRBJ1-5
V: TRBV12-3/TRBV12-4

CDR3: SVTNQGF
length: 7
J: TRBJ1-1
V: TRBV29-1

CDR3: ASSLSPLAYNSPLH
length: 14
J: TRBJ1-6
V: TRBV27